This TCR beta chain was sequenced for a study of cytomegalovirus exposure and HLA in healthy donors. General study findings and limits: In a later analysis, V- and J-gene trimming of beta chains associated with a DCLRE1C missense variant, replicated independently. The authors later found HLA-associated TCR beta chains more clonally expanded than equally common others. Being indistinguishable, some V segments were excluded, TRBV6-2 and TRBV6-3 among them.

The PCR ran on 60 Vbeta and 13 Jbeta primers. Only in-frame clones appear in the TCRdb table, and some are missing; sequencing was by immunoSEQ multiplex PCR. The table records over 100,000 clones, 76% of them present only once. This CDR3 has 18 amino acids. After removal of 4 bases from V and 5 bases from J, the junction contained 19 bases not matched to a gene. CDR1 SGDLS and CDR2 YYNGEE come from the germline V gene. Remarks on this clone: What it binds is not known.

This TCR came from a female donor in good health and CMV-seropositive. Material: PBMCs. The chain has TRBV9 and TRBJ1-1; the match to TRBD1 covers 8 bases. CDR3 loop: CASSPSDRGLRQKTEAFF. The CDR3 DNA follows: TGTGCCAGCAGCCCCTCCGACAGGGGCCTTAGACAGAAGACTGAAGCTTTCTTT.